The 3 T cell receptor beta chains below all came from one sample that was sequenced in a study of T cell repertoires in cytomegalovirus infection. TCRdb re-called the reads through MiXCR, storing one row per CDR3 protein. The data show under 120,000 distinct CDR3 sequences, less than 55% seen once. The antigens for these receptors are not known. The sample was CD8+ T cells from cultured PBMCs, taken from culture after CMV antigen stimulation. These receptors came from a human donor in good health (CMV status not recorded). Some clones in this sample may be carry-over from other donors' samples.

The chain has TRBV19 and TRBJ1-5; tentative D call: TRBD1 (6 bases). There are 13 residues in the CDR3. Trimming removed 4 bases at V and 5 bases at J, with 9 bases between. Germline values: CDR1 LNHDA, CDR2 SQIVND (reference sequence). The CDR3 DNA is TGTGCCAGTAGTAAGGACAGCTATCAGCCCCAGCATTTT. It yields the protein CASSKDSYQPQHF.

This clonotype was seen ten or more times. The chain couples TRBV6-5 to TRBJ1-5; D is unresolved. Trimming removed 8 bases at V and 2 bases at J, with 19 bases between. CDR3 length equals 16 residues. Germline lookup yields CDR1 MNHEY and CDR2 SVGAGI. Written as DNA, the CDR3 is TGTGCCAGCGGAAACCCGGGGAGTCTGGGCAATCAGCCCCAGCATTTT. This sequence encodes CASGNPGSLGNQPQHF.

V and J are TRBV19 and TRBJ2-1; D may correspond to TRBD1 or TRBD2 (5 bases each). Deletions cut 0 bases from V and 8 bases from J, with 14 bases between. CDR1 is LNHDA, CDR2 SQIVND, per germline (reference sequence). The CDR3 has 15 residues. CDR3 region: CASSIDRGPSYEQFF. The CDR3 DNA sequence: TGTGCCAGTAGTATAGATCGGGGCCCCTCATATGAGCAGTTCTTC.